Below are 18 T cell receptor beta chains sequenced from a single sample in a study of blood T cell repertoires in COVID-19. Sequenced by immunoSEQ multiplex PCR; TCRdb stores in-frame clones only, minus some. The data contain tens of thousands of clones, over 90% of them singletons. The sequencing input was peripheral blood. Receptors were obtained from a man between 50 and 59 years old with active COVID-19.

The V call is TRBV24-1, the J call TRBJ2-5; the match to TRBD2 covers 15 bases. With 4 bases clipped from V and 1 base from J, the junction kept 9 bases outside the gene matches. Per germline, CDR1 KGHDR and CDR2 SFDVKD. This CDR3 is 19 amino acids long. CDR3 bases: TGTGCCACCAGTGAACGCGGGACTAGCGGGAGGCGGTTCCAAGAGACCCAGTACTTC. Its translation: CATSERGTSGRRFQETQYF.

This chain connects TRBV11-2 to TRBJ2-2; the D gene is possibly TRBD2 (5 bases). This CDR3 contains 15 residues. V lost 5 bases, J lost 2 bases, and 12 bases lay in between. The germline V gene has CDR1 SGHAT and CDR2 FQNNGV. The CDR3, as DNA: TGTGCCAGCAGCCGTGGAGGACCTAACACCGGGGAGCTGTTTTTT. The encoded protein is CASSRGGPNTGELFF. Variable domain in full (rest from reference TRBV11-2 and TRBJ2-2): EAGVAQSPRYKIIEKRQSVAFWCNPISGHATLYWYQQILGQGPKLLIQFQNNGVVDDSQLPKDRFSAERLKGVDSTLKIQPAKLEDSAVYLCASSRGGPNTGELFFGEGSRLTVL.

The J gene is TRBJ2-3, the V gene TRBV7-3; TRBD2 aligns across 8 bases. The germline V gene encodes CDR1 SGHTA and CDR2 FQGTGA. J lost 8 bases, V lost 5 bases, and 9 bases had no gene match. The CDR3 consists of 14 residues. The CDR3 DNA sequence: TGTGCCAGCAGCCTAGCCAGCGGGGGTGGTACGCAGTATTTT. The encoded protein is CASSLASGGGTQYF.

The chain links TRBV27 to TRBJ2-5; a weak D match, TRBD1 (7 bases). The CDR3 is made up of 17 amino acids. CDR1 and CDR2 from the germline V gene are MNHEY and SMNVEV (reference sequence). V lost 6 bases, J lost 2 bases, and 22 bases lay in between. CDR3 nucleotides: TGTGCCAGCAGATCGCTTACACTTGCAGGGGGGCAAGAGACCCAGTACTTC. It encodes CASRSLTLAGGQETQYF.

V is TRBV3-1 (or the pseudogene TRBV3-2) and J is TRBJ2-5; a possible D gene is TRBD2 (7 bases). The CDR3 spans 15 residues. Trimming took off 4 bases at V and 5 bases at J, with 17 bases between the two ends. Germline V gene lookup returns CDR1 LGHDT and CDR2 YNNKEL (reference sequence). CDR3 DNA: TGTGCCAGCAGCCGGGGGGGACACGGGCGGGAGACCCAGTACTTC. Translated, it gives CASSRGGHGRETQYF.

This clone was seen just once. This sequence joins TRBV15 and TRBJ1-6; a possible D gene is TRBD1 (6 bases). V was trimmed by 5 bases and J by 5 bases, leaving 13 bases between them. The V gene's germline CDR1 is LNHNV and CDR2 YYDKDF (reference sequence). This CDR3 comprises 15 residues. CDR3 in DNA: TGTGCCACCAGCGTGGGGGGGCACGATAATTCACCCCTCCACTTT. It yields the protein CATSVGGHDNSPLHF.

The CDR3 loop is CASHPTGGSYEQYF. CDR3 nucleotides: TGTGCCAGCCACCCGACGGGGGGTTCCTACGAGCAGTACTTC. V gene TRBV7-2 combines with J gene TRBJ2-7, with 7 bases aligning to TRBD2. This CDR3 has 14 amino acids. CDR1 and CDR2 (germline): SGHTA, FQGNSA. Germline trimming cut 8 bases from V and 1 base from J; bases unmatched to any gene: 8.

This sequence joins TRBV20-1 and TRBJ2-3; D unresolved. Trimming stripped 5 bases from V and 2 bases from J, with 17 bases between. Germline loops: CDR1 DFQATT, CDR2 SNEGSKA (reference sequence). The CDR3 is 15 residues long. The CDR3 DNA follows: TGCAGTGCTGGTGCATACTTAGTGTCCACAGATACGCAGTATTTT. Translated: CSAGAYLVSTDTQYF.

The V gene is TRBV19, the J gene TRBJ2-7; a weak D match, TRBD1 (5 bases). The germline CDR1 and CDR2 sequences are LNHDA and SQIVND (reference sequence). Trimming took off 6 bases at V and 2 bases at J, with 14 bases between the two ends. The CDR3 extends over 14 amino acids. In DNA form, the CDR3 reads TGTGCCAGTAGCCCAGGGCCGCTCACCTACGAGCAGTACTTC. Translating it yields CASSPGPLTYEQYF.

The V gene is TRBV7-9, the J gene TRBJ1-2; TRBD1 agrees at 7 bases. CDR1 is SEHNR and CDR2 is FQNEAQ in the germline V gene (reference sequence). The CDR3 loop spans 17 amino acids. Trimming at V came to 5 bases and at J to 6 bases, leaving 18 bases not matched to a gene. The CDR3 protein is CASSAKVEGARVDGYTF. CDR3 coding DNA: TGTGCCAGCAGCGCGAAGGTAGAGGGGGCGCGGGTTGATGGCTACACCTTC.

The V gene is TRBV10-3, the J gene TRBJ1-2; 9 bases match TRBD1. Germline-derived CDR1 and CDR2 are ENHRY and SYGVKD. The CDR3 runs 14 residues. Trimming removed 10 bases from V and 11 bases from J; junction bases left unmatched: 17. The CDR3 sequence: CATQSQQGAVWYTF. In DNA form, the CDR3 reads TGTGCCACTCAGAGCCAACAGGGGGCTGTTTGGTACACCTTC.

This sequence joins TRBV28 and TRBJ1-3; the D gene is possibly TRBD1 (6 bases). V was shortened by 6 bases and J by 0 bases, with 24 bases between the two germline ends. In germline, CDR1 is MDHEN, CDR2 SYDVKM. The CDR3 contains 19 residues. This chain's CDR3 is CASRLGRGRMLYSGNTIYF. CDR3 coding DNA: TGTGCCAGCAGACTGGGGCGGGGGCGGATGTTATACTCTGGAAACACCATATATTTT.

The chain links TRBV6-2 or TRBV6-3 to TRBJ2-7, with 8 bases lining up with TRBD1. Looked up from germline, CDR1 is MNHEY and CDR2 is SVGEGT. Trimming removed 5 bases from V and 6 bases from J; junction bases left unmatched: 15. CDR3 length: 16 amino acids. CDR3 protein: CASSRPGTGPPGEQYF. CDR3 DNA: TGTGCCAGCAGTCGTCCCGGGACAGGTCCTCCGGGCGAGCAGTACTTC.

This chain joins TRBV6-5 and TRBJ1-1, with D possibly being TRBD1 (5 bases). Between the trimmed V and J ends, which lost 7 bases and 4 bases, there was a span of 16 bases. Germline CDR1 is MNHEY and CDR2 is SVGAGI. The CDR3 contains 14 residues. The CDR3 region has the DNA TGTGCCAGCACCACCCCGGGGGGGAGCACTGAAGCTTTCTTT. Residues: CASTTPGGSTEAFF.

The CDR3 loop is CASSHEGDPSYNEQFF. The DNA for the CDR3 is TGCGCCAGCAGCCACGAGGGGGACCCTTCCTACAATGAGCAGTTCTTC. The chain employs TRBV4-1 and TRBJ2-1; a possible D gene is TRBD1 (6 bases). Per the germline V gene, CDR1 is MGHRA and CDR2 is YSYEKL. The CDR3 covers 16 residues. Trimming took off 3 bases at V and 1 base at J, with 13 bases between the two ends.

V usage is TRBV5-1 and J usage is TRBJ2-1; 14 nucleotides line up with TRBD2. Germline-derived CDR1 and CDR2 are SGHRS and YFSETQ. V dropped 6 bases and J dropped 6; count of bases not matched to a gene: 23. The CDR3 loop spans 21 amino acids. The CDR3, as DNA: TGCGCCAGCACCTCTCTGGGAGGAACCGGGACTAGCGGGAGAGCGGGCAATGAGCAGTTCTTC. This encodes CASTSLGGTGTSGRAGNEQFF.

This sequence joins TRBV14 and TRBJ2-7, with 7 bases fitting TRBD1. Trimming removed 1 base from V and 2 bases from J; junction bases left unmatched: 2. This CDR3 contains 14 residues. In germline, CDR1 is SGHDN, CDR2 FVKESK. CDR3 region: CASSQGTGPYEQYF. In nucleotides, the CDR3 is TGTGCCAGCAGCCAAGGGACAGGTCCCTACGAGCAGTACTTC.

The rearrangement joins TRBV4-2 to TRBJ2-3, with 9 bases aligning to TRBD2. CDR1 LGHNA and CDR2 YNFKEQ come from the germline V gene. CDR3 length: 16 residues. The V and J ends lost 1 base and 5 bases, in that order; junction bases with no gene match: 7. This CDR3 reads CASSQASSGMGDTQYF. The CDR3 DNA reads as TGTGCCAGCAGCCAAGCGTCTAGCGGGATGGGAGATACGCAGTATTTT.